These 6 T cell receptor beta chains came from one sample sequenced in a study of cytomegalovirus exposure and HLA in healthy donors. PCR primers comprised 60 Vbeta and 13 Jbeta primers. Using immunoSEQ multiplex PCR, the repertoire was profiled, and TCRdb retains in-frame clones only, with some absent. Among around 150,000 clones listed, about 72% were seen once. The sample was PBMCs. These receptors were taken from a man between 45 and 60 years old in good health and CMV-seropositive.

The chain employs TRBV2 and TRBJ2-2; D call uncertain. The V gene's germline CDR1 is SNHLY and CDR2 FYNNEI. This CDR3 has 11 amino acids. Trimming removed 8 bases from V and 6 bases from J, with 7 bases in between. DNA of the CDR3: TGTGCCAGCTCTATGGCCGGGGAGCTGTTTTTT. Amino acid sequence: CASSMAGELFF.

The chain is built from TRBV30 and TRBJ1-1; 8 bases are a match to TRBD1. CDR3 length equals 16 residues. The germline CDR1 and CDR2 sequences are GTSNPN and SVGIG (reference sequence). The J segment lost 1 base and the V segment lost 5 bases, leaving 12 bases of the junction unmatched. CDR3 protein: CAWGPLGQAGNTEAFF. CDR3 DNA: TGTGCCTGGGGTCCCCTGGGACAGGCGGGGAACACTGAAGCTTTCTTT.

A few counts support this clone. The V call is TRBV12-1, the J call TRBJ1-3; the D call TRBD1 from the table was never checked on the DNA. TRBV12-1 is a pseudogene segment. This CDR3 is built from 15 residues. This CDR3 is CASSFDRPSMDTIYF. CDR3 nucleotide sequence: TGTGCCAGCAGCTTCGACAGACCGTCGATGGACACCATATATTTT.

This clone was recorded a few times. V is TRBV6-5 and J is TRBJ1-2, with 9 bases fitting TRBD1. V lost 7 bases to trimming and J lost 4 bases; unmatched junction nucleotides: 10. This CDR3 has 15 amino acids. Germline V lookup: CDR1 MNHEY, CDR2 SVGAGI. CDR3 sequence: CASTTSGTGLYGYTF. For the CDR3, the DNA is TGTGCCAGCACTACGAGTGGGACAGGGCTCTATGGCTACACCTTC.

This chain uses TRBV10-3 with TRBJ1-1; TRBD1 is a possible D gene (5 bases). Germline assignment: CDR1 ENHRY and CDR2 SYGVKD. There are 14 residues in the CDR3. Trimming took off 4 bases at V and 4 bases at J, with 13 bases between the two ends. This CDR3 is CAISVGTSSTEAFF. The CDR3 coding sequence is TGTGCCATCAGTGTAGGGACTTCGAGCACTGAAGCTTTCTTT.

The J gene is TRBJ2-5, the V gene TRBV4-3; 7 positions match TRBD1. There are 16 residues in the CDR3. Germline V CDR1 and CDR2: LGHNA, YSLEER. Trimming at V came to 0 bases and at J to 6 bases, leaving 10 bases not matched to a gene. The CDR3 region is CASSQDWVTGRQTQYF. The CDR3, as DNA: TGCGCCAGCAGCCAAGATTGGGTGACAGGGAGACAGACCCAGTACTTC.